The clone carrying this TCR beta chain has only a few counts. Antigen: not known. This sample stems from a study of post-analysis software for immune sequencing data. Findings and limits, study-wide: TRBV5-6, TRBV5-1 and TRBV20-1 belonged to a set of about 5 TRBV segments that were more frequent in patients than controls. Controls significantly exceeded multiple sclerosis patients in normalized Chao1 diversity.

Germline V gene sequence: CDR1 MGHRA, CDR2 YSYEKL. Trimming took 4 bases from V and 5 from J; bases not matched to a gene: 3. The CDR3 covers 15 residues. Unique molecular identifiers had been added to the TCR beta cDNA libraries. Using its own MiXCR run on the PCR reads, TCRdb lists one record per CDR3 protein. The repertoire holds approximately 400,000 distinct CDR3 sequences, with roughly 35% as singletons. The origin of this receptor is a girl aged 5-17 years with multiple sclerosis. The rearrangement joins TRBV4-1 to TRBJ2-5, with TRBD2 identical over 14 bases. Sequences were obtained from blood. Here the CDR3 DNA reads TGCGCCAGCAGCCGGACTAGCGGGGGGAAGGAGACCCAGTACTTC. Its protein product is CASSRTSGGKETQYF.